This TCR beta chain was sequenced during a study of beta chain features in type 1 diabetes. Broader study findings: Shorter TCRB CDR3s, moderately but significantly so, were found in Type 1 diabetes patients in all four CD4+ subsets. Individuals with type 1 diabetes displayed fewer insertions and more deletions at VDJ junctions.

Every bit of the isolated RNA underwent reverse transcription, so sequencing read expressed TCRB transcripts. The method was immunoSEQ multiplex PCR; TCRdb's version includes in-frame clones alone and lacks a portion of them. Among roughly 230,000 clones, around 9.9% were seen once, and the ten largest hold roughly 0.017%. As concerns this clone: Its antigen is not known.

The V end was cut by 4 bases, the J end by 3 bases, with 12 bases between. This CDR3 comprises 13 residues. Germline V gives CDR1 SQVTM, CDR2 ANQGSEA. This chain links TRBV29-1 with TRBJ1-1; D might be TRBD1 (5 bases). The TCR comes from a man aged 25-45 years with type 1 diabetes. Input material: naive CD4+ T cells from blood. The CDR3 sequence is CSVAPRVHTEAFF. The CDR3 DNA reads TGCAGCGTTGCCCCCAGGGTGCACACTGAAGCTTTCTTT.